The 29 T cell receptor beta chains listed next were all sequenced from one sample in a study of T cell repertoires in cytomegalovirus infection. TCRdb reprocessed the reads via MiXCR and lists one record per CDR3 protein. The table has approximately 500,000 distinct CDR3 sequences, about 15% seen once; the top ten hold 24%. Source material: CD8+ T cells from PBMCs. The receptors originated from a human donor in good health (CMV status not recorded). Some clones in this sample may be carry-over from other donors' samples.

J is TRBJ2-7 and V is TRBV25-1; D call uncertain. CDR3 length: 13 amino acids. V was cut by 4 bases and J by 6 bases, with 13 bases left in between. Germline loops: CDR1 MGHDK, CDR2 SYGVNS. CDR3 DNA sequence: TGTGCCAGCAGTGGACAAGTCCTCCGCGAGCAGTACTTC. Encoded protein: CASSGQVLREQYF.

This rearrangement joins TRBV27 to TRBJ1-1; D perhaps matches TRBD1 (5 bases). This CDR3 spans 14 amino acids. The V end was cut by 2 bases, the J end by 1 base, with 8 bases between. Germline CDR1 is MNHEY and CDR2 is SMNVEV (reference sequence). The CDR3 is CASSLDSWNTEAFF. CDR3 bases: TGTGCCAGCAGTTTAGACAGTTGGAACACTGAAGCTTTCTTT.

V gene TRBV7-9 combines with J gene TRBJ1-2; D ambiguous. Trimming stripped 5 bases from V and 8 bases from J, with 15 bases between. The CDR3 loop spans 13 amino acids. Per germline, CDR1 SEHNR and CDR2 FQNEAQ (reference sequence). The CDR3 nucleotides read TGTGCCAGCAGCCCCATAAGGGTACAGGGCTACACCTTC. This gives the protein CASSPIRVQGYTF.

This clonotype has more than one count but fewer than ten. The genes are TRBV9 and TRBJ1-2; D remains ambiguous. The V end was cut by 6 bases, the J end by 4 bases, with 10 bases between. CDR3 length equals 12 residues. Germline assignment: CDR1 SGDLS and CDR2 YYNGEE. The CDR3 here is CASTRGVYGYTF. DNA for the CDR3: TGTGCCAGCACCCGTGGGGTCTATGGCTACACCTTC. The whole variable domain, remainder taken from reference TRBV9 and TRBJ1-2, is DSGVTQTPKHLITATGQRVTLRCSPRSGDLSVYWYQQSLDQGLQFLIQYYNGEERAKGNILERFSAQQFPDLHSELNLSSLELGDSALYFCASTRGVYGYTFGSGTRLTVV.

This clonotype was seen at least ten times. The V call is TRBV18, the J call TRBJ2-3, with 7 bases lining up with TRBD1. V lost 1 base and J lost 2; bases outside the gene matches: 6. The CDR3 runs to 16 residues. CDR1 and CDR2 from the germline V gene are KGHSH and LQKENI. Written as DNA, the CDR3 is TGTGCCAGCTCACCACTTGAGACAGGGTACACAGATACGCAGTATTTT. Translated, it gives CASSPLETGYTDTQYF.

The chain carries TRBV2 and TRBJ1-1; D is uncertain. The CDR3 sequence is 15 residues long. The germline V and J ends were trimmed by 1 base and 4 bases, with 13 bases remaining between them. Germline values: CDR1 SNHLY, CDR2 FYNNEI. In DNA form, the CDR3 reads TGTGCCAGCAGTGAAGGGGTAGCGCGGGTCACTGAAGCTTTCTTT. Encoded protein: CASSEGVARVTEAFF. Based on the CDR3 plus reference TRBV2 and TRBJ1-1, the full variable domain is EPEVTQTPSHQVTQMGQEVILRCVPISNHLYFYWYRQILGQKVEFLVSFYNNEISEKSEIFDDQFSVERPDGSNFTLKIRSTKLEDSAMYFCASSEGVARVTEAFFGQGTRLTVV.

This clonotype was counted many times. The chain is built from TRBV28 and TRBJ2-7; the match to TRBD2 covers 8 bases. Germline CDR1 MDHEN, CDR2 SYDVKM. V shed 6 bases and J 1 base; nucleotides not matched to a gene: 17. This CDR3 has 18 amino acids. This chain's CDR3 is CASSPPAREGPRSYEQYF. Written as DNA, the CDR3 is TGTGCCAGCAGCCCGCCGGCCCGGGAGGGCCCTCGGTCCTACGAGCAGTACTTC.

This chain joins TRBV13 and TRBJ2-3, with 9 bases matching TRBD2. Per the germline V gene, CDR1 is PRHDT and CDR2 is FYEKMQ (reference sequence). The CDR3 sequence is 16 residues long. V gave up 3 bases and J gave up 3 bases; unmatched junction bases: 7. The CDR3 DNA reads TGTGCCAGCAGCTTTCGCGGGAGGGCCGCTACAGATACGCAGTATTTT. It translates to CASSFRGRAATDTQYF.

This clonotype came up many times. The chain links TRBV7-4 to TRBJ1-2; D is unclear. Germline V CDR1 and CDR2: SGHVT, SQSDAQ. The CDR3 length is 15 residues. V was pared by 5 bases and J by 8 bases, with 21 bases between. The CDR3 region has the DNA TGTGCCAGCAGCCTGGTCGGTGCCCCTCTCCTCGGCTACACCTTC. Amino acid sequence: CASSLVGAPLLGYTF. The variable domain in full, completed from reference TRBV7-4 and TRBJ1-2, reads GAGVSQSPRYKVAKRGRDVALRCDSISGHVTLYWYRQTLGQGSEVLTYSQSDAQRDKSGRPSGRFSAERPERSVSTLKIQRTEQGDSAVYLCASSLVGAPLLGYTFGSGTRLTVV.

V gene TRBV9 combines with J gene TRBJ2-7; TRBD2 matches at 10 bases. CDR1 is SGDLS and CDR2 is YYNGEE in the germline V gene. The CDR3 runs 16 residues. J was trimmed by 2 bases and V by 0 bases; bases with no gene match: 5. The CDR3 loop reads CASSVDGLAAAYEQYF. The CDR3 nucleotides read TGTGCCAGCAGCGTAGATGGACTAGCGGCTGCCTACGAGCAGTACTTC.

Worth noting for this clonotype: The conserved phenylalanine or tryptophan normally closing the CDR3 is absent here, so this likely arose from a read error. The DNA is left out, because the CDR3 cannot be placed on it with certainty; the CDR3 is given as TCRdb lists it. This sequence joins TRBV7-3 and TRBJ1-1. From germline, CDR1 is SGHTA and CDR2 FQGTGA. Ends included, the CDR3 has 13 residues. This CDR3 is CASSQDYNTEACY.

This clonotype was seen repeatedly, ten times or more. The J gene is TRBJ2-3, the V gene TRBV7-9; 7 positions agree with TRBD2. Germline trimming cut 5 bases from V and 9 bases from J; bases unmatched to any gene: 5. This CDR3 has 12 residues. The V gene's germline CDR1 is SEHNR and CDR2 FQNEAQ (reference sequence). The CDR3: CASSRTSRTQYF. As DNA, the CDR3 is TGTGCCAGCAGCCGGACTAGTCGAACGCAGTATTTT.

This clonotype was picked up many times. The chain couples TRBV7-9 to TRBJ1-2; tentatively, D is TRBD1 (5 bases). Per germline, CDR1 SEHNR and CDR2 FQNEAQ (reference sequence). CDR3 length equals 17 residues. Trimming took 5 bases from V and 2 from J, leaving 21 bases between them. The chain's CDR3 is CASSQGDPGDFNYGYTF. CDR3 coding DNA: TGTGCCAGCAGCCAGGGCGATCCAGGAGACTTCAACTATGGCTACACCTTC.

This clonotype was detected many times. The rearrangement joins TRBV7-9 to TRBJ1-3, with D unresolved. Germline assignment: CDR1 SEHNR and CDR2 FQNEAQ (reference sequence). CDR3 length: 15 amino acids. V was cut by 0 bases and J by 4 bases, with 10 bases left in between. The DNA for the CDR3 is TGTGCCAGCAGCTTAGCATCGGGCGCGGGAAACACCATATATTTT. As protein: CASSLASGAGNTIYF.

The chain employs TRBV4-2 and TRBJ2-1; D call uncertain. The CDR3 extends over 15 amino acids. The germline V gene encodes CDR1 LGHNA and CDR2 YNFKEQ. Trimming took off 3 bases at V and 8 bases at J, with 17 bases between the two ends. This CDR3 is CASSHGPTSTDEQFF. DNA of the CDR3: TGTGCCAGCAGCCACGGCCCGACTTCAACCGATGAGCAGTTCTTC.

V usage is TRBV7-6 and J usage is TRBJ2-3, with D unclear. The CDR3 has 12 amino acids. Trimming removed 5 bases from V and 8 bases from J, with 11 bases in between. From germline, CDR1 is SGHVS and CDR2 FNYEAQ. CDR3 nucleotide sequence: TGTGCCAGCAGCGCCCACCCCACTACGCAGTATTTT. Its protein is CASSAHPTTQYF.

This clonotype was recorded at least ten times. The rearrangement links TRBV4-1 to TRBJ2-1, with 9 bases matching TRBD2. This CDR3 is 16 amino acids long. The trim removed 3 bases at V and 8 bases at J, leaving 11 bases unmatched. The germline CDR1 and CDR2 sequences are MGHRA and YSYEKL. The CDR3: CASSQRRREGIDEQFF. The CDR3, as DNA: TGCGCCAGCAGCCAGAGAAGGCGGGAGGGCATAGATGAGCAGTTCTTC.

The rearrangement joins TRBV4-1 to TRBJ2-7; 10 bases are a match to TRBD2. J was trimmed by 1 base and V by 6 bases; bases with no gene match: 3. Germline V lookup: CDR1 MGHRA, CDR2 YSYEKL. This CDR3 is 14 amino acids long. CDR3 in amino acids: CASSQLAGSYEQYF. DNA for the CDR3: TGCGCCAGCAGTCAACTAGCGGGGTCCTACGAGCAGTACTTC.

This clonotype was detected a few times. The chain links TRBV5-6 to TRBJ1-1, with unresolved D. This CDR3 is built from 11 residues. CDR1 is SGHDT and CDR2 is YYEEEE in the germline V gene. Trimming shortened V by 2 bases and J by 7 bases, and 6 bases separated the two germline ends. The CDR3 reads CASSFRREAFF. In DNA, the CDR3 is TGTGCCAGCAGCTTTCGGCGTGAAGCTTTCTTT.

This clonotype was observed many times. The rearrangement uses TRBV4-1 and TRBJ2-7, with 7 bases lining up with TRBD2. The V gene end was trimmed by 1 base and the J gene end by 2 bases; junction bases not matched to a gene: 2. The CDR3 spans 14 residues. CDR1 MGHRA and CDR2 YSYEKL come from the germline V gene. CDR3 in amino acids: CASSQAGLTYEQYF. CDR3 DNA: TGCGCCAGCAGCCAAGCGGGACTAACCTACGAGCAGTACTTC.

There are a few counts of this clonotype. CDR3 sequence (DNA): TGTGCCACCAATAGGGGGGGAGGCGGGGAGCTGTTTTTT. As protein: CATNRGGGGELFF. This chain connects TRBV15 to TRBJ2-2; tentative D call: TRBD2 (7 bases). The CDR3 covers 13 residues. Germline V gives CDR1 LNHNV, CDR2 YYDKDF (reference sequence). V dropped 7 bases and J dropped 7 bases, with 13 bases sitting between them.

V usage is TRBV5-6 and J usage is TRBJ2-7; 8 bases line up with TRBD1. Trimming cost V 3 bases and J 5 bases; bases outside gene matches: 7. The germline gives CDR1 SGHDT, CDR2 YYEEEE. CDR3 length equals 14 residues. CDR3 sequence reads: CASSSGVRGHEQYF. In nucleotides, the CDR3 is TGTGCCAGCAGCTCGGGGGTCAGGGGGCACGAGCAGTACTTC.

This clonotype was seen only a few times. This chain links TRBV27 with TRBJ2-7; tentatively, D is TRBD1 (6 bases). V lost 4 bases, J lost 5 bases, and 12 bases lay in between. The CDR3 has 13 amino acids. Germline V CDR1 and CDR2: MNHEY, SMNVEV (reference sequence). CDR3 residues: CASSSTGWHEQYF. DNA of the CDR3: TGTGCCAGCAGTTCTACAGGGTGGCACGAGCAGTACTTC.

This clonotype was seen repeatedly, ten times or more. The chain uses TRBV7-7 and TRBJ2-1; 13 positions match TRBD2. The CDR3 covers 18 residues. Germline CDR1 SSHAT, CDR2 FNYEAQ (reference sequence). Losses at the gene ends were 1 base for V and 8 bases for J; bases not matched to a gene: 11. CDR3 amino acids: CASSLGPILAGGQDEQFF. The DNA of the CDR3 is TGTGCCAGCAGCTTAGGCCCTATACTAGCGGGGGGGCAGGATGAGCAGTTCTTC.

This clonotype was detected a few times. The CDR3 bases are TGTGCCAGCAGTTTAGTAAGGGATGTTGAAGCTTTCTTT. Translating it yields CASSLVRDVEAFF. The chain is built from TRBV28 and TRBJ1-1; D gene unclear. The germline V and J ends were trimmed by 2 bases and 7 bases, with 11 bases remaining between them. The CDR3 has 13 residues. Germline V CDR1 and CDR2: MDHEN, SYDVKM.

This clonotype appeared a few times. In DNA form, the CDR3 reads TGTGCCAGCAGCTCGCAATGGACAGGGTCCGCCAATGAGCAGTTCTTC. Translated: CASSSQWTGSANEQFF. The V call is TRBV5-5, the J call TRBJ2-1; 8 nucleotides match TRBD1. The CDR3 is made up of 16 amino acids. Germline V CDR1 and CDR2: SGHKS, YYEKEE (reference sequence). V was pared by 3 bases and J by 6 bases, with 11 bases of the junction left unmatched.

The CDR3 sequence: CASSYSKASISYEQYF. The CDR3 DNA reads as TGTGCCAGCAGTTACTCGAAGGCCAGTATCTCCTACGAGCAGTACTTC. The rearrangement uses TRBV6-8 and TRBJ2-7, with D uncertain. Trimming removed 0 bases from V and 0 bases from J, with 12 bases in between. Germline CDR1 MNHGY, CDR2 SAAAGT. CDR3 length: 16 amino acids.

This chain uses TRBV7-4 with TRBJ2-3, with TRBD1 matching over 10 bases. V shed 6 bases and J 5 bases; nucleotides not matched to a gene: 11. Germline V CDR1 and CDR2: SGHVT, SQSDAQ. The CDR3 totals 16 residues. This CDR3 is CASRKVGTGVLDTQYF. CDR3 DNA sequence: TGTGCCAGCAGGAAAGTCGGGACAGGGGTTTTAGATACGCAGTATTTT.

The sample holds many counts of this clonotype. This rearrangement joins TRBV12-3 or TRBV12-4 to TRBJ2-3; TRBD1 matches 10 bases. There are 16 residues in the CDR3. V was pared by 5 bases and J by 5 bases, with 10 bases of the junction left unmatched. The CDR3 DNA follows: TGTGCCAGCAGTCCAGTCCCGGGACAGGGGAGAGATACGCAGTATTTT. Translation gives CASSPVPGQGRDTQYF.